This TCR beta chain appears in the sequencing data of a study of blood T cell repertoires in COVID-19. Overall study: Acute and convalescent COVID-19 samples came from the United States, Italy and Spain. The analysed material was cDNA or gDNA that came from T cells, B-cell-depleted T cells, or PBMCs.

TCRdb keeps only in-frame clones here, not all; method: immunoSEQ multiplex PCR. This sample has just under 90,000 clones; over 90% occur once, and the top ten carry over 1.5%. CDR1 LGHNT and CDR2 FRNRAP come from the germline V gene. V lost 5 bases, J lost 0 bases, and 17 bases lay in between. There are 16 residues in the CDR3. This clone was seen more than once but under ten times. V and J are TRBV12-5 and TRBJ2-7; unclear D gene. The source is a man between 60 and 70 years old with acute or convalescent COVID-19. Input material: peripheral blood. The CDR3 coding sequence is TGTGCTAGTGGTCCGCATTCGACACCCCACTCCTACGAGCAGTACTTC. Amino acid sequence: CASGPHSTPHSYEQYF.